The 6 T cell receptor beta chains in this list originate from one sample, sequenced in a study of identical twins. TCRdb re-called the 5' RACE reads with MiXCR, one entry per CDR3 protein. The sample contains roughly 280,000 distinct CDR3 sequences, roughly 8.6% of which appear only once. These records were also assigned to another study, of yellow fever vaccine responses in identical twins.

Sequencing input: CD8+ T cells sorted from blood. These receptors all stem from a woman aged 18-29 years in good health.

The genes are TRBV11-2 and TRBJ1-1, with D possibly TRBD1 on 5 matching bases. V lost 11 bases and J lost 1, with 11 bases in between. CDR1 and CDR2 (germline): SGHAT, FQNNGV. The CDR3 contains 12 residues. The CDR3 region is CAAAGGNTEAFF. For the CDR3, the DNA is TGTGCCGCCGCGGGGGGGAACACTGAAGCTTTCTTT.

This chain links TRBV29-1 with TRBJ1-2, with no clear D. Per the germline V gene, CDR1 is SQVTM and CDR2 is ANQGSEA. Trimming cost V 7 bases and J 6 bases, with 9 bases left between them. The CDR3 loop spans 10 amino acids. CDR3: CSAKSDGYTF. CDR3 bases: TGCAGCGCGAAGTCGGATGGCTACACCTTC.

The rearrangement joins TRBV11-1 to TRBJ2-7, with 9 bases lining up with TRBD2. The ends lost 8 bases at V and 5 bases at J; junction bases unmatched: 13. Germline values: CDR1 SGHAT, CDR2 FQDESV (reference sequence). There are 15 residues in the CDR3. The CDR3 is CASSTRGGDENEQYF. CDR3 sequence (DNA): TGTGCCAGCTCGACCCGCGGGGGGGATGAAAACGAGCAGTACTTC.

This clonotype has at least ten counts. The CDR3 DNA is TGCAGCGCTTGGCTTGACCCGGAGACCCAGTACTTC. Residues: CSAWLDPETQYF. The chain is built from TRBV29-1 and TRBJ2-5; D not resolved. Germline-derived CDR1 and CDR2 are SQVTM and ANQGSEA. V lost 7 bases to trimming and J lost 5 bases, with 14 bases between them. The CDR3 length is 12 residues.

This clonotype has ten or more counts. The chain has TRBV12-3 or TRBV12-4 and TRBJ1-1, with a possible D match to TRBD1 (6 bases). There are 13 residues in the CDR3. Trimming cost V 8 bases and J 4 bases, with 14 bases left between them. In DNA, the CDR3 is TGTGCCAGCGGGGCAGGGGAAATCACTGAAGCTTTCTTT. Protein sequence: CASGAGEITEAFF.

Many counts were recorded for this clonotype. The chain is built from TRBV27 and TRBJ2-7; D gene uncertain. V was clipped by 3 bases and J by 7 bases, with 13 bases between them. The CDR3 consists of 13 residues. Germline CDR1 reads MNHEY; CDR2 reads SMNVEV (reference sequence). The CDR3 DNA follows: TGTGCCAGCAGTTTTCCCGAATCAGGAGAGCAGTACTTC. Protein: CASSFPESGEQYF.